This TCR beta chain is from a study of cytomegalovirus exposure and HLA in healthy donors. On this clone itself: The antigen remains undetermined.

The germline V gene has CDR1 MDHEN and CDR2 SYDVKM. Trimming cost V 3 bases and J 4 bases, with 30 bases left between them. The CDR3 totals 21 residues. The PCR made use of 60 Vbeta and 13 Jbeta primers. In the original analysis: It was a later analysis that counted 83 million or so unique TCR beta chains, of which 9.5 million to 14 million were shared. This table comes from immunoSEQ multiplex PCR, and its TCRdb copy is limited to in-frame clones, with some not included. V, J and clone size were drawn from that table, and D and trimming were deduced from the DNA. This sample yields about 200,000 clones, of which around 77% are seen a single time; 2.9% belongs to the top ten. Study-level points and caveats: Cytomegalovirus association was listed for approximately 150 TCR beta chains. The dataset shows that most TCR sequences were rare, while some public TCRs occurred in many donors. It emerged from a later analysis that several of the most significant clusters appeared to be linked to common viral pathogens.

This TCR was sampled from a woman aged 25 to 45 in good health and CMV-seronegative. Material for sequencing was PBMCs. The chain links TRBV28 to TRBJ2-2; D may be TRBD1 (6 bases). This chain's CDR3 is CASSFLPTGHPLRPSTGELFF. The DNA for the CDR3 is TGTGCCAGCAGTTTTTTGCCCACGGGACACCCCTTACGGCCTAGCACCGGGGAGCTGTTTTTT.